The 17 T cell receptor beta chains reported below all come from one sample, sequenced in a study of Ad26.COV2.S vaccination and SARS-CoV-2 variants. The protocol was immunoSEQ multiplex PCR, while the TCRdb copy is restricted to in-frame clones and leaves out a portion. Seen here are about 350,000 clones, roughly 89% observed once, and the top ten hold under 6%. Indicated treatment: over 15 received Ad26.COV2.S at low or high dose, single or two shots; about five received placebo; per-sample allocation not given. Sampling was performed 63 days after the first vaccine or placebo injection. Sequenced material: peripheral blood, taken in a trial of Ad26.COV2.S vaccine versus placebo. Source of these receptors: a person aged 18-65 years who received the Ad26.COV2.S COVID-19 vaccine or a placebo.

This rearrangement joins TRBV2 to TRBJ1-1; TRBD1 is a possible D gene (5 bases). CDR3 length equals 15 residues. V lost 6 bases and J 0 bases, leaving 14 bases between the germline ends. CDR1 and CDR2 from the germline V gene are SNHLY and FYNNEI. Written as DNA, the CDR3 is TGTGCCAGCAGCGACTCAGGGCCAATGAACACTGAAGCTTTCTTT. It translates to CASSDSGPMNTEAFF.

The chain is built from TRBV9 and TRBJ2-2; TRBD2 matches 14 bases. The V gene's germline CDR1 is SGDLS and CDR2 YYNGEE. Trimming removed 3 bases from V and 6 bases from J; junction bases left unmatched: 4. The CDR3 is made up of 16 amino acids. CDR3 bases: TGTGCCAGCAGCGGAACGGGACTAGCGGGAGCCGGGGAGCTGTTTTTT. Protein product: CASSGTGLAGAGELFF.

The chain carries TRBV7-8 and TRBJ1-1; TRBD1 aligns across 7 bases. The V gene end was trimmed by 6 bases and the J gene end by 1 base; junction bases not matched to a gene: 5. This CDR3 region has 14 residues. CDR1 SGHVS and CDR2 FQNEAQ come from the germline V gene. Here the CDR3 DNA reads TGTGCCAGCAGGACACAGGGGCCGAACACTGAAGCTTTCTTT. Translation: CASRTQGPNTEAFF. The entire variable domain, with the rest obtained from reference TRBV7-8 and TRBJ1-1, is as follows: GAGVSQSPRYKVAKRGQDVALRCDPISGHVSLFWYQQALGQGPEFLTYFQNEAQLDKSGLPSDRFFAERPEGSVSTLKIQRTQQEDSAVYLCASRTQGPNTEAFFGQGTRLTVV.

This chain connects TRBV27 to TRBJ2-2; D call uncertain. The V and J ends lost 3 bases and 4 bases respectively, with 3 bases between them. This CDR3 comprises 12 residues. CDR1 is MNHEY, CDR2 SMNVEV, per germline (reference sequence). Written as DNA, the CDR3 is TGTGCCAGCAGTTTTAGCACCGGGGAGCTGTTTTTT. This sequence encodes CASSFSTGELFF.

The table lists this clone with a count of one. This sequence joins TRBV4-1 and TRBJ2-1; 10 bases agree with TRBD2. The CDR3 sequence is 19 residues long. Germline V CDR1 and CDR2: MGHRA, YSYEKL. The V segment lost 3 bases and the J segment 3 bases; nucleotides outside the gene matches: 14. The CDR3, as DNA: TGCGCCAGCAGCCAGAGTTTAGCGGGAGGCAAAAAGTTCTACAATGAGCAGTTCTTC. It encodes CASSQSLAGGKKFYNEQFF.

V gene TRBV19 combines with J gene TRBJ1-1; D call uncertain. The germline CDR1 and CDR2 sequences are LNHDA and SQIVND (reference sequence). Between the trimmed V and J ends, which lost 6 bases and 4 bases, there was a span of 15 bases. The CDR3 is 14 residues long. The CDR3 here is CASSQTLLATEAFF. The CDR3, as DNA: TGTGCCAGTAGCCAGACATTGCTGGCCACTGAAGCTTTCTTT.

V and J are TRBV3-1 (or the pseudogene TRBV3-2) and TRBJ2-1, with TRBD2 as a possible D gene (6 bases). The germline gives CDR1 LGHDT, CDR2 YNNKEL (reference sequence). Trimming stripped 3 bases from V and 4 bases from J, with 19 bases between. The CDR3 is 17 amino acids. The CDR3 DNA sequence: TGTGCCAGCAGCCATTCCCCTCTAGCGAAAGGATACAATGAGCAGTTCTTC. Its translation: CASSHSPLAKGYNEQFF.

The chain carries TRBV4-3 and TRBJ2-2, with a possible D match to TRBD2 (6 bases). V gave up 4 bases and J gave up 4 bases, with 16 bases separating them. The length of the CDR3 is 16 residues. Germline assignment: CDR1 LGHNA and CDR2 YSLEER. CDR3 nucleotides: TGCGCCAGCAGCCCGCAAGGCGGGGAATTCACCGGGGAGCTGTTTTTT. This codes for CASSPQGGEFTGELFF.

This clone has just one count. The chain employs TRBV2 and TRBJ1-4, with D possibly TRBD1 on 6 matching bases. Germline lookup yields CDR1 SNHLY and CDR2 FYNNEI. Trimming cost V 6 bases and J 0 bases, with 11 bases left between them. The CDR3 covers 15 residues. CDR3 amino acids: CASRKRQATNEKLFF. CDR3 in DNA: TGTGCCAGCAGAAAACGACAGGCAACTAATGAAAAACTGTTTTTT.

The gene calls are TRBV7-8 and TRBJ2-5, with 9 bases matching TRBD1. Looked up from germline, CDR1 is SGHVS and CDR2 is FQNEAQ. The ends lost 5 bases at V and 6 bases at J; junction bases unmatched: 7. The CDR3 is 14 residues long. The CDR3 spells CASSQSGQGKTQYF. The CDR3 DNA sequence: TGTGCCAGCAGCCAGAGTGGACAGGGGAAGACCCAGTACTTC.

Here the CDR3 DNA reads TGTGCCAGCAGTGATGGGGAGACAGGGGGCAGGGATGAGCAGTTCTTC. Amino acid sequence: CASSDGETGGRDEQFF. The gene calls are TRBV25-1 and TRBJ2-1, with TRBD1 identical over 10 bases. Germline V gene sequence: CDR1 MGHDK, CDR2 SYGVNS. The CDR3 is 16 residues long. V shed 3 bases and J 8 bases; nucleotides not matched to a gene: 10.

This chain joins TRBV5-1 and TRBJ1-3, with D unclear. Germline V lookup: CDR1 SGHRS, CDR2 YFSETQ. With 4 bases removed from V and 2 bases from J, the gap between germline ends came to 16 bases. The CDR3 runs to 16 residues. CDR3 DNA: TGCGCCAGCAGCCCTTTCTCTGTGGCCGCTGGAAACACCATATATTTT. Protein sequence: CASSPFSVAAGNTIYF.

The J gene is TRBJ2-3, the V gene TRBV15; D unresolved. The V end was cut by 0 bases, the J end by 1 base, with 11 bases between. Germline loops: CDR1 LNHNV, CDR2 YYDKDF (reference sequence). This CDR3 is 16 amino acids long. CDR3 amino acids: CATSRDMPPGTDTQYF. CDR3 DNA sequence: TGTGCCACCAGCAGAGATATGCCTCCCGGCACAGATACGCAGTATTTT.

This clone was observed a few times. This CDR3 is CASTVTGEGYEQYF. The DNA for the CDR3 is TGTGCCAGCACCGTTACAGGGGAAGGCTACGAGCAGTACTTC. The rearrangement links TRBV2 to TRBJ2-7; 7 nucleotides match TRBD1. Trimming cost V 7 bases and J 3 bases; bases outside gene matches: 9. Per germline, CDR1 SNHLY and CDR2 FYNNEI. The CDR3 spans 14 residues. The entire variable domain, with the rest obtained from reference TRBV2 and TRBJ2-7, is as follows: EPEVTQTPSHQVTQMGQEVILRCVPISNHLYFYWYRQILGQKVEFLVSFYNNEISEKSEIFDDQFSVERPDGSNFTLKIRSTKLEDSAMYFCASTVTGEGYEQYFGPGTRLTVT.

This clone was counted a single time. The chain carries TRBV28 and TRBJ1-1; 11 bases agree with TRBD1. Per germline, CDR1 MDHEN and CDR2 SYDVKM. The CDR3 loop spans 16 amino acids. The J segment lost 3 bases and the V segment lost 6 bases, leaving 9 bases of the junction unmatched. The CDR3 region has the DNA TGTGCCAGCAGCGGACAGGGGGCTTTGGAGGACACTGAAGCTTTCTTT. It codes for CASSGQGALEDTEAFF. Looking up the rest from reference TRBV28 and TRBJ1-1 gives the full variable domain: DVKVTQSSRYLVKRTGEKVFLECVQDMDHENMFWYRQDPGLGLRLIYFSYDVKMKEKGDIPEGYSVSREKKERFSLILESASTNQTSMYLCASSGQGALEDTEAFFGQGTRLTVV.

A remark on this clone: Other DNA sequences from this sample encode an identical CDR3 as well. The rearrangement joins TRBV4-2 to TRBJ1-1, with D uncertain. The V gene lost 1 base and the J gene lost 1 base, with 4 bases spanning the gap. This CDR3 is 13 amino acids long. Looked up from germline, CDR1 is LGHNA and CDR2 is YNFKEQ. CDR3 in amino acids: CASSQGGNTEAFF. The CDR3 DNA is TGTGCCAGCAGCCAAGGGGGGAACACTGAAGCTTTCTTT.

The chain has TRBV11-2 and TRBJ2-7; 7 bases are a match to TRBD1. The CDR3 consists of 16 residues. The germline V gene has CDR1 SGHAT and CDR2 FQNNGV. V shed 1 base and J 3 bases; nucleotides not matched to a gene: 9. The CDR3 DNA reads TGTGCCAGCAGCTTAGTAGGAAGAGGGGGCATCTACGAGCAGTACTTC. Translating gives CASSLVGRGGIYEQYF. The whole variable domain, remainder taken from reference TRBV11-2 and TRBJ2-7, is EAGVAQSPRYKIIEKRQSVAFWCNPISGHATLYWYQQILGQGPKLLIQFQNNGVVDDSQLPKDRFSAERLKGVDSTLKIQPAKLEDSAVYLCASSLVGRGGIYEQYFGPGTRLTVT.